The next 3 T cell receptor beta chains were all read from a single sample in a study of cytomegalovirus exposure and HLA in healthy donors. The PCR used 60 Vbeta and 13 Jbeta primers. Profiling relied on immunoSEQ multiplex PCR, and the TCRdb table lists in-frame clones only, not all of them. In the table there are some 140,000 clones, 60% to 85% of which are singletons. Material for sequencing was PBMCs. Receptor source: a woman aged 40 to 50 in good health and CMV-seronegative.

The chain has TRBV2 and TRBJ1-6; possibly TRBD1 for D (6 bases). CDR1 is SNHLY, CDR2 FYNNEI, per germline. The CDR3 has 15 amino acids. V was trimmed by 5 bases and J by 0 bases, leaving 8 bases between them. CDR3 nucleotides: TGTGCCAGCAGTTCACAGGGCTCCTATAATTCACCCCTCCACTTT. Encoded protein: CASSSQGSYNSPLHF.

The genes are TRBV5-1 and TRBJ2-3; 7 bases fit TRBD2. CDR1 and CDR2 from the germline V gene are SGHRS and YFSETQ. The CDR3 length is 14 residues. J was trimmed by 3 bases and V by 4 bases; bases with no gene match: 5. The CDR3 is CASSPRGGTDTQYF. The CDR3 DNA sequence: TGCGCCAGCAGCCCCCGCGGGGGAACAGATACGCAGTATTTT.

The chain combines TRBV4-1 with TRBJ2-6; D is unclear. Germline loops: CDR1 MGHRA, CDR2 YSYEKL. V shed 0 bases and J shed 0 bases, with 9 bases lying between them. This CDR3 has 17 amino acids. CDR3 coding DNA: TGCGCCAGCAGCCAAGACGAGATTACCTCTGGGGCCAACGTCCTGACTTTC. Translating it yields CASSQDEITSGANVLTF.